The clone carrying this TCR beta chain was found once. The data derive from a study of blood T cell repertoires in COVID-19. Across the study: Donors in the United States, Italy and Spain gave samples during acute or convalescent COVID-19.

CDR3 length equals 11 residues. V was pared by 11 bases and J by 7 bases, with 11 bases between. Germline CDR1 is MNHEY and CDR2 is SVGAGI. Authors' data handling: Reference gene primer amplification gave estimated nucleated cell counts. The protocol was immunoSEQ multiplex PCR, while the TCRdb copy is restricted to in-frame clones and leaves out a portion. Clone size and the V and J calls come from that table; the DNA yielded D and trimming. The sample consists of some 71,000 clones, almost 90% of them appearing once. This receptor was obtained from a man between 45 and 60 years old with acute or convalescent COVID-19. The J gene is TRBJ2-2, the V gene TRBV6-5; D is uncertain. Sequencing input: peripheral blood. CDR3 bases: TGTGCCTGCAAGAAGAGCGGGGAGCTGTTTTTT. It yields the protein CACKKSGELFF.